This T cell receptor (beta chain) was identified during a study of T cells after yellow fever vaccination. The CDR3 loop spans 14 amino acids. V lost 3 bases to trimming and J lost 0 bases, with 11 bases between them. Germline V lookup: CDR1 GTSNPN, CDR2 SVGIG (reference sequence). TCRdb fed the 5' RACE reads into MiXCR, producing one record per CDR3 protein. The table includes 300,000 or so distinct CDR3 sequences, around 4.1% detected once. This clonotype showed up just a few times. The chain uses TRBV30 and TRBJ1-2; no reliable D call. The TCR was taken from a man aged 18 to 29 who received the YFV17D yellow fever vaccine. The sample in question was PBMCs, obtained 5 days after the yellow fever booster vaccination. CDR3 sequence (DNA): TGTGCCTGGAGGAGAGACCCCTCTAACTATGGCTACACCTTC. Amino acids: CAWRRDPSNYGYTF.